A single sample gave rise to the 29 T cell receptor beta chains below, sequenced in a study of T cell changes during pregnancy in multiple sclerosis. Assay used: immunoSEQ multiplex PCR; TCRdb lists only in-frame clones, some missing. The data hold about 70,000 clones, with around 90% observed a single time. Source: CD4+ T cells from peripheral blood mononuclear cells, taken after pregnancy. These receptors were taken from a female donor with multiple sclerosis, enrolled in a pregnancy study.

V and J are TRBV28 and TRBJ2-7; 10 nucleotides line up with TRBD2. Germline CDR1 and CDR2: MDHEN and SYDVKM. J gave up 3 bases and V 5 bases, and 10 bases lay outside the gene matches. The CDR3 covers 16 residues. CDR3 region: CASSPSGSPNHYEQYF. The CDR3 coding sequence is TGTGCCAGCAGTCCTAGCGGGAGCCCTAACCACTACGAGCAGTACTTC.

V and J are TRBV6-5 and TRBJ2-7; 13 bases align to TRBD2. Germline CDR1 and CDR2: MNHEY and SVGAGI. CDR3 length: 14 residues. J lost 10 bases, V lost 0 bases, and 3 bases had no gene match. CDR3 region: CASSYSMGLAGQYF. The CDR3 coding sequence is TGTGCCAGCAGTTACTCGATGGGACTAGCGGGACAGTACTTC.

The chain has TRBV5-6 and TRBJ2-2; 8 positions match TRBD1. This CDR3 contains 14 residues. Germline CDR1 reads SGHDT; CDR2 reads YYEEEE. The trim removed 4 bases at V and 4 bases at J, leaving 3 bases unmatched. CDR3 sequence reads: CASSGQGGTGELFF. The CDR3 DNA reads TGTGCCAGCAGCGGACAGGGCGGCACCGGGGAGCTGTTTTTT.

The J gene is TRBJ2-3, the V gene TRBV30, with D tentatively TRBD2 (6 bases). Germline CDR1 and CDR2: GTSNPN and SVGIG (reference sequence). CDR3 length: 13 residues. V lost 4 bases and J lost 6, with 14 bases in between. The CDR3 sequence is CAWTGGVGDTQYF. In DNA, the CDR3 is TGTGCCTGGACTGGCGGGGTCGGGGATACGCAGTATTTT.

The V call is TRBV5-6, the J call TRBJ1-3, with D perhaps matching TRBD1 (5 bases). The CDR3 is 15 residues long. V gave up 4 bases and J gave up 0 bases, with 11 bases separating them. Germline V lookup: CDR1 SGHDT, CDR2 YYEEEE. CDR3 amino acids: CASSLQGSSGNTIYF. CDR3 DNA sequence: TGTGCCAGCAGCCTGCAGGGTAGCTCTGGAAACACCATATATTTT.

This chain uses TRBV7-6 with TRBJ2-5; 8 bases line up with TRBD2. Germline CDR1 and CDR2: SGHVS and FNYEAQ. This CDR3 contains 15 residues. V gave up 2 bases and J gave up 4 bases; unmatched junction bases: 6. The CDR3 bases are TGTGCCAGCAGCTTAACGGGGGGGCCGGTAGAGACCCAGTACTTC. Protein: CASSLTGGPVETQYF.

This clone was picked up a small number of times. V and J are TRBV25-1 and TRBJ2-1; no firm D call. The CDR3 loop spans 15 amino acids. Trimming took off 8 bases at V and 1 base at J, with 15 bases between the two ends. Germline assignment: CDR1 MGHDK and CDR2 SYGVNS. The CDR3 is CASALNSLSYNEQFF. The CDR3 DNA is TGTGCCAGCGCACTTAACAGTTTATCCTACAATGAGCAGTTCTTC.

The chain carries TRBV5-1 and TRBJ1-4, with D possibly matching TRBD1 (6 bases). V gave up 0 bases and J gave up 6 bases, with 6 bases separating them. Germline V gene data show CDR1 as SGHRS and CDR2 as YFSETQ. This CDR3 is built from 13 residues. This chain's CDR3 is CASSLGTDEKLFF. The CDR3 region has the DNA TGCGCCAGCAGCTTGGGGACAGATGAAAAACTGTTTTTT.

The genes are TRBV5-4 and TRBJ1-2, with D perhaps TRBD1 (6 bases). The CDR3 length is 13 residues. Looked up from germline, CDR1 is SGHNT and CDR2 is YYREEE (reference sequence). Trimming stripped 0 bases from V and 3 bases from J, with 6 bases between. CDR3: CASSLGQDYGYTF. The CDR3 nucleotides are TGTGCCAGCAGCTTGGGACAGGACTATGGCTACACCTTC.

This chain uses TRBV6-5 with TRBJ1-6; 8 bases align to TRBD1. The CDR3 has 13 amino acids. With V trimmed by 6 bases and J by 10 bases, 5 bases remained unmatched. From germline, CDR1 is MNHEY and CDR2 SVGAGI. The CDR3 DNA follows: TGTGCCAGCAGGGACAGGGAGGGCTCACCCCTCCACTTT. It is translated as CASRDREGSPLHF.

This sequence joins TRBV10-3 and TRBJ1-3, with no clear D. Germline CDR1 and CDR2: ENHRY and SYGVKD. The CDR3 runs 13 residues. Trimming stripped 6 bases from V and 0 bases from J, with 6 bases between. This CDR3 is CAIRVSSGNTIYF. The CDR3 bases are TGTGCCATCAGGGTGAGCTCTGGAAACACCATATATTTT.

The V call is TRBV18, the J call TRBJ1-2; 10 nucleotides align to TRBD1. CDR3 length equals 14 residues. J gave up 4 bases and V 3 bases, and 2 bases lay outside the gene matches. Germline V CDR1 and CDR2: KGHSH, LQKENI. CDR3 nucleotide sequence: TGTGCCAGCTCACCGGGACAGGGGACCTATGGCTACACCTTC. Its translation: CASSPGQGTYGYTF.

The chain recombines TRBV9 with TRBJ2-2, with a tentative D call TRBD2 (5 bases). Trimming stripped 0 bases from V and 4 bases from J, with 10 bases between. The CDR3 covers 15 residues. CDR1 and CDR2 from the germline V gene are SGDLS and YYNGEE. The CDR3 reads CASSVGGLGTGELFF. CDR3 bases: TGTGCCAGCAGCGTAGGAGGGCTCGGCACCGGGGAGCTGTTTTTT.

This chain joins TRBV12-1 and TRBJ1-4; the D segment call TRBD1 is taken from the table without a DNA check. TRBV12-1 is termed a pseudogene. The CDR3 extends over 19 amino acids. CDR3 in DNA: TGTGCCAGCAGCTTTGCTCTAAGACAGGGCAGGCTTAGTAATGAAAAACTGTTTTTT. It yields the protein CASSFALRQGRLSNEKLFF.

CDR3 loop: CASSLWTGGPPRAQHF. CDR3 nucleotides: TGTGCCAGCAGCCTTTGGACAGGGGGCCCTCCGAGGGCCCAGCATTTT. The chain has TRBV5-6 and TRBJ1-5, with 11 bases matching TRBD1. This CDR3 has 16 residues. Germline assignment: CDR1 SGHDT and CDR2 YYEEEE. J gave up 11 bases and V 4 bases, and 14 bases lay outside the gene matches.

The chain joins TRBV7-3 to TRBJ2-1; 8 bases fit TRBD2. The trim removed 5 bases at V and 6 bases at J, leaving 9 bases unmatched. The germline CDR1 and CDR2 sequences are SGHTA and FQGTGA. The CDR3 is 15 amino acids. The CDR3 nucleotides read TGTGCCAGCAGCCTCGACGGGGGGGTCCCCAATGAGCAGTTCTTC. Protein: CASSLDGGVPNEQFF.

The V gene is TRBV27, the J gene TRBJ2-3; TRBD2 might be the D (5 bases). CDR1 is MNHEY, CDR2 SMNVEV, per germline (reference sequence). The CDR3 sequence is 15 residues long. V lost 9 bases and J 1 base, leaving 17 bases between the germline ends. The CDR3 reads CASRGEGFRTDTQYF. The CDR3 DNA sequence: TGTGCCAGTCGGGGAGAGGGCTTCCGCACAGATACGCAGTATTTT.

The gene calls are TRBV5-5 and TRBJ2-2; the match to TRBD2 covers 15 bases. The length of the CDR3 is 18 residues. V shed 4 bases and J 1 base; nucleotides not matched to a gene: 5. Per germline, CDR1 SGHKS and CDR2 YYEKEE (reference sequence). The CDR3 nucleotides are TGTGCCAGCAGCCGTGGACTAGCGGGGGGGCTGAACACCGGGGAGCTGTTTTTT. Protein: CASSRGLAGGLNTGELFF.

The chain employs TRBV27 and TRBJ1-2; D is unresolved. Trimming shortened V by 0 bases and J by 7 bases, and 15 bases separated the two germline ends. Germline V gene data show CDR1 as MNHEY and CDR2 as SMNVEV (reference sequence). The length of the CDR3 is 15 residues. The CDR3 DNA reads TGTGCCAGCAGTTTATCGGCGGCCGCGCATTTTGGCTACACCTTC. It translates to CASSLSAAAHFGYTF.

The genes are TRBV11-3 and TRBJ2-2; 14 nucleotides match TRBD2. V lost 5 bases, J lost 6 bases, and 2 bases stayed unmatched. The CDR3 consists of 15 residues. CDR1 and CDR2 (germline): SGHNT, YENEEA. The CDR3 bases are TGTGCCAGCAGCAGGGGACTAGCGGGAGCCGGGGAGCTGTTTTTT. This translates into CASSRGLAGAGELFF.

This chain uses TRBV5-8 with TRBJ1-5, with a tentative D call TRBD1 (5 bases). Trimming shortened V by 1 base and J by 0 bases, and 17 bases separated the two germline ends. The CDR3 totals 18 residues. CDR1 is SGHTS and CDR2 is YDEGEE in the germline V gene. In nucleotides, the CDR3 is TGTGCCAGCAGCTTGATCCTGGGACTGTCGTATAGCAATCAGCCCCAGCATTTT. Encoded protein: CASSLILGLSYSNQPQHF. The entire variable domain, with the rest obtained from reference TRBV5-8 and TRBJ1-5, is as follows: EAGVTQSPTHLIKTRGQQATLRCSPISGHTSVYWYQQALGLGLQFLLWYDEGEERNRGNFPPRFSGRQFPNYSSELNVNALELEDSALYLCASSLILGLSYSNQPQHFGDGTRLSIL.

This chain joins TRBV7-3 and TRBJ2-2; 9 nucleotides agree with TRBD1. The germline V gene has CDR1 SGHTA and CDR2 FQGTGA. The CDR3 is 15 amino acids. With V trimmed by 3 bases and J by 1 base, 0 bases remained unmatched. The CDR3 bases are TGTGCCAGCAGCTTGACAGGGGGGAACACCGGGGAGCTGTTTTTT. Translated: CASSLTGGNTGELFF.

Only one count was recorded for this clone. The DNA for the CDR3 is TGTGCCAGCAGTGACAGAAGCTCCTACAATGAGCAGTTCTTC. This codes for CASSDRSSYNEQFF. The chain carries TRBV2 and TRBJ2-1; unclear D gene. Germline loops: CDR1 SNHLY, CDR2 FYNNEI. CDR3 length equals 14 residues. Between the trimmed V and J ends, which lost 3 bases and 0 bases, there was a span of 6 bases. Drawing the rest from reference TRBV2 and TRBJ2-1, the complete variable domain is EPEVTQTPSHQVTQMGQEVILRCVPISNHLYFYWYRQILGQKVEFLVSFYNNEISEKSEIFDDQFSVERPDGSNFTLKIRSTKLEDSAMYFCASSDRSSYNEQFFGPGTRLTVL.

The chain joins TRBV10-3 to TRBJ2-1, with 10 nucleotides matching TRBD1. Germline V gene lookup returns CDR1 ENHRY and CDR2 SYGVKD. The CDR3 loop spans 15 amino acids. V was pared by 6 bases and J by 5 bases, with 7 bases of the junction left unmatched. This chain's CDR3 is CAIRDRDRGDNEQFF. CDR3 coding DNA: TGTGCCATCAGGGACCGGGACAGGGGTGACAATGAGCAGTTCTTC.

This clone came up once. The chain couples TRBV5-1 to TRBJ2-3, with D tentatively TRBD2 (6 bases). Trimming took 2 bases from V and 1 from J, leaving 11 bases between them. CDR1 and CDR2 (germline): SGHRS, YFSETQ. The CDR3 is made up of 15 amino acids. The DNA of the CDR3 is TGCGCCAGCAGCTTACGGGAGTGGGGCACAGATACGCAGTATTTT. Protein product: CASSLREWGTDTQYF.

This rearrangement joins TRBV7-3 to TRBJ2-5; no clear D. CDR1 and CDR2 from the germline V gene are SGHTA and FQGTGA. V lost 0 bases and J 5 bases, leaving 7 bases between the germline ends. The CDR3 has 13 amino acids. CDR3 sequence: CASSLTPGETQYF. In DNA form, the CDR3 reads TGTGCCAGCAGCTTAACCCCCGGGGAGACCCAGTACTTC.

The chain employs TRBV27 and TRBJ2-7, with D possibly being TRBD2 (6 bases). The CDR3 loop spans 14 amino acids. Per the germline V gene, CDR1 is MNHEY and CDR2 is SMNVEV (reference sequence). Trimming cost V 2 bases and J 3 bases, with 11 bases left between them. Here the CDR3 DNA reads TGTGCCAGCAGTTTACTAGCGAGCGGCTACGAGCAGTACTTC. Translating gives CASSLLASGYEQYF.

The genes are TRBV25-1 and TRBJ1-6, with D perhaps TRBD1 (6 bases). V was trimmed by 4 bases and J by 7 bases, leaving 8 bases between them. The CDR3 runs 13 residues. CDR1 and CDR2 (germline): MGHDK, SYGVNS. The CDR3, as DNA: TGTGCCAGCAGTGCCAGGGGAAATTCACCCCTCCACTTT. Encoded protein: CASSARGNSPLHF.

The CDR3 nucleotides read TGTGCCAGCAGCTTAGGGCGGGGGCGCCAGCCCCAGCATTTT. This codes for CASSLGRGRQPQHF. The rearrangement joins TRBV7-8 to TRBJ1-5; tentatively, D is TRBD1 (6 bases). The CDR3 consists of 14 residues. V was cut by 1 base and J by 7 bases, with 11 bases left in between. Germline assignment: CDR1 SGHVS and CDR2 FQNEAQ.